This T cell receptor (beta chain) came from a study of blood T cell repertoires in COVID-19 (dated by TCRdb to between 2020 and 2021). As for the study more broadly: Samples covering the acute and convalescent phases of COVID-19 were provided by collaborators in the United States, Italy and Spain. The dataset comprised deeply sampled blood TCRbeta repertoires from subjects exposed to, actively infected with, or recovered from COVID-19. The repertoires were released in a freely available public database intended as a resource for research on the immune response to SARS-CoV-2. HLA class I and class II types, where available, came from metadata supplied by the sample provider rather than from assay-based typing. The sample metadata nearly always contained a de-identified subject ID, COVID-19 status, age in years and sex. The samples were drawn from the first 160 participants of the ongoing ImmuneRACE study and from over a thousand subjects provided by 6 global collaborators. The prospective study material was composed of cDNA or gDNA derived from T cells, B-cell-depleted T cells, or PBMCs.

The collaborating institutions used their own protocols to collect whole blood in K2EDTA tubes. For TCRbeta analysis, collaborators shipped samples as frozen whole blood, isolated PBMCs, or DNA extracted from either of those sample types. V lost 6 bases and J lost 9 bases; the stretch between them is 9 bases long. The CDR3 covers 11 residues, taking in both the cysteine and the phenylalanine. Of the read, only the CDR3 DNA is kept; its 33 bases are in frame from base 1. CDR1 and CDR2 were assigned from the germline V gene (reference sequence) as LNHDA and SQIVND. The paper's findings and limits, for the study overall: Clinical and demographic metadata were provided uncurated, with the amount varying by source and participant.

TCRbeta CDR3 regions were amplified from genomic DNA by means of the immunoSEQ Assay, a bias-controlled multiplex PCR. On the authors' methods: The number of nucleated cells in each sample was estimated by amplification of reference gene primers within the assay. To quantify the absolute abundance of each unique TCRbeta CDR3 rearrangement, sequence reads were collapsed and filtered. For each sample, productive Simpson clonality was calculated by taking the square root of Simpson's diversity index across productive rearrangements. In its TCRdb copy, this immuneACCESS table keeps in-frame sequences only and misses some clones. Where compared with another copy, unresolved V genes explain less than half of these, and the others have no known cause. Clone size and V and J calls were adopted from that table, with D and trimming inferred from the DNA. Present in this sample are 95,000 to 150,000 clones, 80% of which were seen just once. 16% of the sample goes to the ten largest clones.

As for this clone: Its binding antigen is unknown. Base qualities are missing; no much larger clone stands one base away.

The chain was built from TRBV19 and TRBJ2-1; TRBD2 is possibly the D segment (7 matching bases). The receptor was isolated from a man aged 60 to 75 with active or convalescent COVID-19. Sequenced input: peripheral blood. The DNA is as follows: TGTGCCAGTAGAGGGGGGGTTGAGCAGTTCTTC. Its protein reads: CASRGGVEQFF. Where the CDR3 stops, the reference TRBV19 and TRBJ2-1 genes take over; the full variable domain is DGGITQSPKYLFRKEGQNVTLSCEQNLNHDAMYWYRQDPGQGLRLIYYSQIVNDFQKGDIAEGYSVSREKKESFPLTVTSAQKNPTAFYLCASRGGVEQFFGPGTRLTVL.